The T cell receptor beta chain under discussion was sequenced for a study of glioma-infiltrating T cells after dendritic cell vaccination. Study background: Samples are from glioblastoma patients in Phase I and II dendritic cell vaccine trials.

The CDR3 consists of 13 residues. Trimming took 5 bases from V and 10 from J; bases not matched to a gene: 12. Germline V CDR1 and CDR2: GTSNPN, SVGIG (reference sequence). Stated time point: after dendritic cell vaccination, including at tumor progression/relapse. Blood PBMC samples: pre-vaccination, two weeks post third vaccination, and at tumor progression. Repertoires were generated with immunoSEQ multiplex PCR, while TCRdb's copy carries only in-frame clones and drops some. The table shows tens of thousands of clones, with 85% occurring only once. The chain combines TRBV30 with TRBJ1-2, with 8 bases identical to TRBD1. The material was blood, obtained after dendritic cell vaccination. The receptor comes from a human donor with glioblastoma. The DNA of the CDR3 is TGTGCCTGGGCACCACGTCAGGGGGCCACCTACACCTTC. Amino acids: CAWAPRQGATYTF.